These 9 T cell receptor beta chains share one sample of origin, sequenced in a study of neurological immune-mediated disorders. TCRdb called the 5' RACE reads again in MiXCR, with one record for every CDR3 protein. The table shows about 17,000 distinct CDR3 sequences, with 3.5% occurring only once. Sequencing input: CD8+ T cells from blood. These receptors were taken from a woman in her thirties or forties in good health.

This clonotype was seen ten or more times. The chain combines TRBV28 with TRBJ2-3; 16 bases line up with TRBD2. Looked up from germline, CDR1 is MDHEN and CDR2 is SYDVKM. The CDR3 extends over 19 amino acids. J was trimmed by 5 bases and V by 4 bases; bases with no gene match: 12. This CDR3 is CASSSRGLAGGPLKDTQYF. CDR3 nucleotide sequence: TGTGCCAGCAGTTCCCGGGGACTAGCGGGAGGGCCGTTGAAAGATACGCAGTATTTT.

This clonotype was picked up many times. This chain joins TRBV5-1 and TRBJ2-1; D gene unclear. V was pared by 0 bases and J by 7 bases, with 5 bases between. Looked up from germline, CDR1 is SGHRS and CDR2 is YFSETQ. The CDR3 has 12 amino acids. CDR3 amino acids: CASSLGGNEQFF. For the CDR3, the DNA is TGCGCCAGCAGCTTGGGTGGAAATGAGCAGTTCTTC. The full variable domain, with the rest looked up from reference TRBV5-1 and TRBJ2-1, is KAGVTQTPRYLIKTRGQQVTLSCSPISGHRSVSWYQQTPGQGLQFLFEYFSETQRNKGNFPGRFSGRQFSNSRSEMNVSTLELGDSALYLCASSLGGNEQFFGPGTRLTVL.

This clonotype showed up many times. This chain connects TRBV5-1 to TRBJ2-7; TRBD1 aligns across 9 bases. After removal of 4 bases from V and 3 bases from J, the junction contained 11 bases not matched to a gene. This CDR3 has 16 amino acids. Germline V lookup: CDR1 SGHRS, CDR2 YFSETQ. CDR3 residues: CASSKTRGTGFYEQYF. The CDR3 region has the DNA TGCGCCAGCAGCAAGACCCGGGGGACAGGGTTCTACGAGCAGTACTTC.

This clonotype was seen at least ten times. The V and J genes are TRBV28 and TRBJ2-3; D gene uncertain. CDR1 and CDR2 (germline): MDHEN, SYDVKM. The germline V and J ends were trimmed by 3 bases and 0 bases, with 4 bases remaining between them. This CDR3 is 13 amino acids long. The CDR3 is CASSFDSTDTQYF. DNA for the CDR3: TGTGCCAGCAGTTTTGATAGCACAGATACGCAGTATTTT. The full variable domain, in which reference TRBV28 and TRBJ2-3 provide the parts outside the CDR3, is DVKVTQSSRYLVKRTGEKVFLECVQDMDHENMFWYRQDPGLGLRLIYFSYDVKMKEKGDIPEGYSVSREKKERFSLILESASTNQTSMYLCASSFDSTDTQYFGPGTRLTVL.

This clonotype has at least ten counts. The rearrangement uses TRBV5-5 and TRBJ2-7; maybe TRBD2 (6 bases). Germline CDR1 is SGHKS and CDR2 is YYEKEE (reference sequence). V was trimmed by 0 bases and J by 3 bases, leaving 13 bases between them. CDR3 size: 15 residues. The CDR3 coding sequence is TGTGCCAGCAGCTTGGAAATTCGCGGGAACTACGAGCAGTACTTC. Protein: CASSLEIRGNYEQYF.

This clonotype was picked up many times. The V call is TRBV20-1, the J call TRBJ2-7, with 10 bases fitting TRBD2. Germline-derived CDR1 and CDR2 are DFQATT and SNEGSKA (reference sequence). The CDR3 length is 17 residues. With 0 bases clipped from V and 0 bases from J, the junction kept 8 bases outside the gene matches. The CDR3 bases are TGCAGTGCTAGAGACTTTAATACTAGCGGGACCTCCTACGAGCAGTACTTC. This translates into CSARDFNTSGTSYEQYF.

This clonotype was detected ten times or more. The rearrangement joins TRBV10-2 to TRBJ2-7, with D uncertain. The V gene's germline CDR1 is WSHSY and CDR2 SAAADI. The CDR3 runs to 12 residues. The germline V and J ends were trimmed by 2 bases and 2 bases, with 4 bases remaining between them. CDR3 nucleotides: TGCGCCAGCAGTGAGGGCCCCTACGAGCAGTACTTC. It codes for CASSEGPYEQYF.

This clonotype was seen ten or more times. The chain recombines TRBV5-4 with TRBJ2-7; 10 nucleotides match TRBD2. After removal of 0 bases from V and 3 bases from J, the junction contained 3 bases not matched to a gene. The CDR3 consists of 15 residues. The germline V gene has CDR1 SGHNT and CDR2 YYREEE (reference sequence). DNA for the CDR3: TGTGCCAGCAGCTTGGGACTAGCGGGTGACTACGAGCAGTACTTC. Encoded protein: CASSLGLAGDYEQYF.

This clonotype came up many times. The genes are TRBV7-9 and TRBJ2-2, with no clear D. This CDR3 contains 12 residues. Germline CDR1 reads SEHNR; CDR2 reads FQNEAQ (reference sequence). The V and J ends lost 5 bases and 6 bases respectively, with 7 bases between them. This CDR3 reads CASSSTPGELFF. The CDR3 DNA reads TGTGCCAGCAGCAGCACGCCCGGGGAGCTGTTTTTT.